Presented here are 15 T cell receptor beta chains from one specimen sequenced in a study of molecular identifiers for immune sequencing clone quantification. MiXCR, run by TCRdb on the PCR reads, gives a single entry per CDR3 protein. The sample yields more than 550,000 distinct CDR3 sequences, about 25% seen once. The sequenced sample consisted of naive CD8+ T cells from blood, with Jurkat cell RNA spiked in. Subset given: FACS-sorted CD8+CD4-CCR7+CD45RA+ naive T cells. These receptors were collected from a human donor in good health. Some libraries in this study had Jurkat cell RNA spiked in.

In regard to this clonotype: A much bigger clone sits one base away, suggesting this may be a read error. This rearrangement joins TRBV11-2 to TRBJ1-4, with D unresolved. The germline V gene encodes CDR1 SGHAT and CDR2 FQNNGV. This CDR3 is 14 amino acids long. This chain's CDR3 is CASSLEWGNEKLVF. The CDR3 coding sequence is TGTGCCAGCAGCTTAGAATGGGGTAATGAAAAACTGGTTTTT.

The rearrangement uses TRBV2 and TRBJ1-1; 8 positions match TRBD1. The germline CDR1 and CDR2 sequences are SNHLY and FYNNEI. J gave up 3 bases and V 3 bases, and 15 bases lay outside the gene matches. The CDR3 sequence is 18 residues long. In DNA, the CDR3 is TGTGCCAGCAGTGAGATTGGGCCAGGGGGCCCGGTGGACACTGAAGCTTTCTTT. Its translation is CASSEIGPGGPVDTEAFF. The full variable domain, in which reference TRBV2 and TRBJ1-1 provide the parts outside the CDR3, is EPEVTQTPSHQVTQMGQEVILRCVPISNHLYFYWYRQILGQKVEFLVSFYNNEISEKSEIFDDQFSVERPDGSNFTLKIRSTKLEDSAMYFCASSEIGPGGPVDTEAFFGQGTRLTVV.

This clonotype was counted ten times or more. V gene TRBV13 combines with J gene TRBJ2-2; 9 bases align to TRBD2. CDR1 and CDR2 from the germline V gene are PRHDT and FYEKMQ (reference sequence). The trim removed 5 bases at V and 0 bases at J, leaving 13 bases unmatched. This CDR3 has 19 residues. The CDR3 protein is CASSPIAVAGAANTGELFF. CDR3 nucleotide sequence: TGTGCCAGCAGCCCGATCGCGGTAGCGGGAGCAGCGAACACCGGGGAGCTGTTTTTT.

About this clonotype: This may come from a read error, since a much larger clone is one base off. The chain joins TRBV5-1 to TRBJ2-5; the D is unclear. The CDR3 contains 12 residues. Germline CDR1 and CDR2: SGHRS and YFSETQ. For the CDR3, the DNA is TGCGCCAGCAGCTTTGACCAAGAGCCCCAGTACTTC. Protein: CASSFDQEPQYF. Full variable domain (missing parts from reference TRBV5-1 and TRBJ2-5): KAGVTQTPRYLIKTRGQQVTLSCSPISGHRSVSWYQQTPGQGLQFLFEYFSETQRNKGNFPGRFSGRQFSNSRSEMNVSTLELGDSALYLCASSFDQEPQYFGPGTRLLVL.

The chain employs TRBV10-3 and TRBJ2-5; 8 positions agree with TRBD1. J was trimmed by 4 bases and V by 2 bases; bases with no gene match: 3. The length of the CDR3 is 14 residues. CDR1 and CDR2 from the germline V gene are ENHRY and SYGVKD. CDR3 DNA sequence: TGTGCCATCAGTGAGGCCGGACAGGGAGAGACCCAGTACTTC. Its protein is CAISEAGQGETQYF.

The J gene is TRBJ1-1, the V gene TRBV27; maybe TRBD1 (5 bases). Germline CDR1 reads MNHEY; CDR2 reads SMNVEV (reference sequence). Trimming cost V 5 bases and J 3 bases, with 13 bases left between them. This CDR3 is built from 14 residues. The CDR3 region is CASSPPGGYTEAFF. In nucleotides, the CDR3 is TGTGCCAGCAGTCCCCCCGGGGGGTACACTGAAGCTTTCTTT.

The chain couples TRBV19 to TRBJ2-7; a weak D match, TRBD2 (6 bases). The CDR3 is 14 residues long. V lost 2 bases and J 3 bases, leaving 11 bases between the germline ends. CDR1 and CDR2 from the germline V gene are LNHDA and SQIVND (reference sequence). The CDR3 loop is CASSIKGLYYEQYF. In DNA form, the CDR3 reads TGTGCCAGTAGTATAAAAGGACTATACTACGAGCAGTACTTC.

Comment on this clonotype: A read error may explain this, as a much larger clone is one base away. The chain recombines TRBV29-1 with TRBJ2-3; either TRBD1 or TRBD2 may fit D (6 bases each). Germline lookup yields CDR1 SQVTM and CDR2 ANQGSEA. Trimming took off 7 bases at V and 8 bases at J, with 13 bases between the two ends. This CDR3 contains 11 residues. CDR3 loop: CSARKGGTQYF. The CDR3 DNA reads as TGCAGCGCAAGAAAGGGGGGTACGCAGTATTTT.

This clonotype was counted ten times or more. The chain combines TRBV2 with TRBJ2-7; TRBD1 is a possible D gene (5 bases). Between the trimmed V and J ends, which lost 0 bases and 1 base, there was a span of 10 bases. CDR1 SNHLY and CDR2 FYNNEI come from the germline V gene. CDR3 length: 15 residues. CDR3 region: CASSEAQGRSYEQYF. DNA for the CDR3: TGTGCCAGCAGTGAAGCGCAGGGCCGGTCCTACGAGCAGTACTTC.

V and J are TRBV11-2 and TRBJ1-2; D not certain. Germline CDR1 reads SGHAT; CDR2 reads FQNNGV. Trimming cost V 2 bases and J 4 bases, with 8 bases left between them. The length of the CDR3 is 13 residues. The CDR3 DNA follows: TGTGCCAGCAGCTTACCGTCCTCCTATGGCTACACCTTC. It yields the protein CASSLPSSYGYTF.

The J gene is TRBJ2-7, the V gene TRBV2, with 15 bases matching TRBD2. Germline lookup yields CDR1 SNHLY and CDR2 FYNNEI. The CDR3 extends over 15 amino acids. CDR3 protein: CASSAPEGLAGGPSV. The CDR3, as DNA: TGTGCCAGCAGTGCCCCTGAGGGACTAGCGGGAGGACCCTCGGTT.

This clonotype has a count of ten or more. The chain employs TRBV11-2 and TRBJ2-3; the D gene is possibly TRBD2 (7 bases). The CDR3 is made up of 17 amino acids. V was shortened by 4 bases and J by 2 bases, with 19 bases between the two germline ends. Germline lookup yields CDR1 SGHAT and CDR2 FQNNGV. CDR3 amino acids: CASSSSDGGGNTDTQYF. The CDR3 DNA is TGTGCCAGCAGCTCGTCGGATGGCGGGGGCAACACAGATACGCAGTATTTT.

The chain has TRBV12-3 or TRBV12-4 and TRBJ1-5; 8 bases fit TRBD1. With 6 bases clipped from V and 6 bases from J, the junction kept 7 bases outside the gene matches. This CDR3 region has 14 residues. CDR3 DNA sequence: TGTGCCAGCAGCCAACAGGGGGAGAGTCAGCCCCAGCATTTT. Encoded protein: CASSQQGESQPQHF.

The V call is TRBV7-9, the J call TRBJ2-6; 7 positions agree with TRBD1. The V and J ends lost 7 bases and 0 bases, in that order; junction bases with no gene match: 12. The CDR3 is 18 residues long. The germline gives CDR1 SEHNR, CDR2 FQNEAQ (reference sequence). The CDR3 reads CASIPGTVLLSGANVLTF. The DNA of the CDR3 is TGTGCCAGCATACCCGGGACAGTACTCCTCTCTGGGGCCAACGTCCTGACTTTC. Full variable domain (missing parts from reference TRBV7-9 and TRBJ2-6): DTGVSQNPRHKITKRGQNVTFRCDPISEHNRLYWYRQTLGQGPEFLTYFQNEAQLEKSRLLSDRFSAERPKGSFSTLEIQRTEQGDSAMYLCASIPGTVLLSGANVLTFGAGSRLTVL.

This clonotype has at least ten counts. The chain has TRBV15 and TRBJ2-7; TRBD2 matches 7 bases. CDR1 and CDR2 from the germline V gene are LNHNV and YYDKDF (reference sequence). Germline trimming cut 5 bases from V and 2 bases from J; bases unmatched to any gene: 6. The CDR3 has 14 residues. CDR3 sequence reads: CATSSAGQTYEQYF. In DNA, the CDR3 is TGTGCCACCAGCTCAGCGGGGCAAACCTACGAGCAGTACTTC.